Described below is a single T cell receptor (beta chain) sequence and its context. Germline V lookup: CDR1 LGHDT, CDR2 YNNKEL (reference sequence). This CDR3 region has 17 residues. The V gene lost 9 bases and the J gene lost 5 bases, with 27 bases spanning the gap. These data are taken from a study of blood T cells in healthy people across ages. Using a J-beta primer mix together with a sample-barcoded 5' primer, a second PCR was run for roughly 6 to 11 cycles. MiXCR, applied by TCRdb to the 5' RACE reads, yields one record per CDR3 protein. The data show hundreds of thousands of distinct CDR3 sequences, roughly 43% seen once.

The receptor was derived from a man of 80 years or more in good health. Sequenced material: blood. The J gene is TRBJ2-3, the V gene TRBV3-1; tentatively, D is TRBD2 (6 bases). The chain's CDR3 is CARSPGALARGIDTQYF. As DNA, the CDR3 is TGTGCCAGAAGTCCCGGAGCTCTAGCGCGGGGTATAGATACGCAGTATTTT.